This note documents a single TCR beta chain sequence. Its antigen is unidentified. The data were taken from a study of type 1 and type 2 diabetes patients. Study background: CD4+ or CD8+ T cells were positively selected from PBMCs with microbeads. Overall study results and limits: In CD4+ and CD8+ T cells, type 2 diabetes diversity exceeded type 1.

All diabetic donors were classified as either type 1 or type 2 diabetes. Each participant gave approximately 9.1 milliliters of peripheral blood. Genomic DNA was the PCR template. Multiplex PCR with 30 forward and 13 reverse primers amplified the TCR beta CDR3. In TCRdb, the multiplex PCR reads were re-called with MiXCR into one record per CDR3 protein. The data show some 250,000 distinct CDR3 sequences, with more than 45% seen just once and roughly an eighth held by the top ten. The sequence derives from a man aged 18 to 29 with type 2 diabetes. Material: peripheral blood mononuclear cells (PBMCs).

The chain's CDR3 is CASSYGSGPGANVLTF. The DNA of the CDR3 is TGTGCCAGCAGTTACGGTTCAGGGCCTGGGGCCAACGTCCTGACTTTC. J is TRBJ2-6 and V is TRBV6-5, with a weak D call TRBD1 (5 bases). The germline CDR1 and CDR2 sequences are MNHEY and SVGAGI. V dropped 2 bases and J dropped 2 bases, with 10 bases sitting between them. CDR3 length equals 16 residues.